The 20 T cell receptor beta chains in this list originate from one sample, sequenced in a study of regulatory T cells in long-lasting Graves disease. According to the study, TCR beta libraries were built with iRepertoire HTBI primers and CDR3-region Arm-PCR. In TCRdb, the multiplex PCR reads were re-called with MiXCR into one record per CDR3 protein. The sample comprises under 800,000 distinct CDR3 sequences, 15% to 20% of which are singletons, and around 19% rests with the top ten. Time point here: newly diagnosed GD, antithyroid drugs for less than 3 months. The TCR library used RNA extracted from PBMCs. The same sample was also studied in work on T cells in Graves' hyperthyroidism and ophthalmopathy.

The sequencing used peripheral blood mononuclear cells (PBMCs), collected at new diagnosis, from a patient treated with antithyroid drugs. Receptor source: a young woman with Graves disease.

V usage is TRBV7-9 and J usage is TRBJ1-2, with 7 bases that match TRBD1. The CDR3 is made up of 14 amino acids. From germline, CDR1 is SEHNR and CDR2 FQNEAQ (reference sequence). V shed 6 bases, J shed 4 bases, and the junction held 8 bases outside the gene matches. The CDR3 loop is CASRGDRAIYGYTF. CDR3 DNA: TGTGCCAGCAGGGGAGACAGGGCAATCTATGGCTACACCTTC.

The chain employs TRBV9 and TRBJ2-1, with D possibly being TRBD2 (6 bases). CDR1 is SGDLS and CDR2 is YYNGEE in the germline V gene. Between the trimmed V and J ends, which lost 3 bases and 6 bases, there was a span of 16 bases. The CDR3 contains 15 residues. The chain's CDR3 is CASSGTSNFFNEQFF. The CDR3 DNA follows: TGTGCCAGCAGCGGAACTAGCAATTTCTTCAATGAGCAGTTCTTC.

The V gene is TRBV7-9, the J gene TRBJ2-4; TRBD2 matches at 7 bases. V gave up 4 bases and J gave up 5 bases; unmatched junction bases: 11. This CDR3 spans 16 amino acids. Per the germline V gene, CDR1 is SEHNR and CDR2 is FQNEAQ (reference sequence). For the CDR3, the DNA is TGTGCCAGCAGCTCGAATCGGGCAGGGAGGGAAAACATTCAGTACTTC. Its translation is CASSSNRAGRENIQYF.

A remark on this clonotype: Being one base from a much bigger clone, this may be a read error. This chain links TRBV19 with TRBJ1-1; TRBD1 is a possible D gene (5 bases). Germline CDR1 is LNHDA and CDR2 is SQIVND (reference sequence). This CDR3 is built from 15 residues. CDR3 amino acids: CASRSPGRTNTKAFF. CDR3 nucleotide sequence: TGTGCCAGTAGGAGCCCGGGGCGGACGAACACTAAAGCTTTCTTT.

A few counts support this clonotype. V gene TRBV29-1 combines with J gene TRBJ1-1; 7 positions match TRBD1. V dropped 0 bases and J dropped 5; count of bases not matched to a gene: 9. Per the germline V gene, CDR1 is SQVTM and CDR2 is ANQGSEA. This CDR3 spans 15 amino acids. Here the CDR3 reads CSVEELGQGETEAFF. DNA of the CDR3: TGCAGCGTTGAAGAATTGGGGCAGGGGGAGACTGAAGCTTTCTTT.

This clonotype was seen ten or more times. The rearrangement joins TRBV4-1 to TRBJ2-1; 8 bases line up with TRBD2. CDR1 is MGHRA and CDR2 is YSYEKL in the germline V gene. Unmatched junction bases numbered 19, after V lost 4 bases and J lost 8 bases. The CDR3 has 18 amino acids. The CDR3 sequence: CASSLLFRGGRTVDEQFF. Here the CDR3 DNA reads TGCGCCAGCAGCCTCCTATTTCGGGGCGGGAGGACCGTGGATGAGCAGTTCTTC.

This clonotype was seen at least ten times. The chain carries TRBV28 and TRBJ2-6, with D possibly being TRBD2 (5 bases). Per germline, CDR1 MDHEN and CDR2 SYDVKM. V gave up 7 bases and J gave up 0 bases, with 10 bases separating them. The CDR3 has 15 amino acids. The CDR3: CASTPRGSGANVLTF. The CDR3 region has the DNA TGTGCCAGCACCCCCCGGGGCTCTGGGGCCAACGTCCTGACTTTC.

Many counts were recorded for this clonotype. The rearrangement joins TRBV27 to TRBJ2-7; D possibly corresponds to TRBD2 (6 bases). The CDR3 has 15 amino acids. Between the trimmed V and J ends, which lost 1 base and 0 bases, there was a span of 10 bases. From germline, CDR1 is MNHEY and CDR2 SMNVEV (reference sequence). The chain's CDR3 is CASSLLGTASYEQYF. CDR3 nucleotides: TGTGCCAGCAGTTTATTGGGGACTGCCTCCTACGAGCAGTACTTC.

J is TRBJ1-6 and V is TRBV19; D not resolved. V lost 3 bases to trimming and J lost 0 bases, with 12 bases between them. This CDR3 is 17 amino acids long. The V gene's germline CDR1 is LNHDA and CDR2 SQIVND (reference sequence). The CDR3 reads CASSMWSGVSYNSPLHF. CDR3 DNA sequence: TGTGCCAGTAGTATGTGGAGTGGGGTCTCCTATAATTCACCCCTCCACTTT. Full variable domain (outside the CDR3, taken from reference TRBV19 and TRBJ1-6): DGGITQSPKYLFRKEGQNVTLSCEQNLNHDAMYWYRQDPGQGLRLIYYSQIVNDFQKGDIAEGYSVSREKKESFPLTVTSAQKNPTAFYLCASSMWSGVSYNSPLHFGNGTRLTVT.

On this clonotype: A single base separates this from a much larger clone, so it may be a read error. The DNA for the CDR3 is TGTGCCAGCAGTTACTCGAATCCGGGACGGGGGGCTAAGGGCTACACCTTC. Translated: CASSYSNPGRGAKGYTF. The chain has TRBV6-5 and TRBJ1-2; possibly TRBD1 for D (6 bases). From germline, CDR1 is MNHEY and CDR2 SVGAGI. The CDR3 has 17 amino acids. The V end was cut by 0 bases, the J end by 8 bases, with 22 bases between.

This clonotype was detected many times. V usage is TRBV6-1 and J usage is TRBJ2-7, with unresolved D. The length of the CDR3 is 15 residues. The V gene lost 2 bases and the J gene lost 0 bases, with 11 bases spanning the gap. Germline-derived CDR1 and CDR2 are MNHNS and SASEGT. The CDR3 region is CASSESDGASYEQYF. In DNA, the CDR3 is TGTGCCAGCAGTGAATCGGACGGTGCCTCCTACGAGCAGTACTTC.

This clonotype was observed a handful of times. The chain carries TRBV2 and TRBJ2-7; 13 bases agree with TRBD2. V was clipped by 9 bases and J by 6 bases; unmatched bases: 14. The CDR3 has 16 residues. Germline V gives CDR1 SNHLY, CDR2 FYNNEI. CDR3 in DNA: TGTGCCAGTAACCTAGGGACTAGCGGGACGGGCTGCGAGCAGTACTTC. Its translation is CASNLGTSGTGCEQYF.

This clonotype was counted at least ten times. The chain couples TRBV6-5 to TRBJ1-1, with D possibly being TRBD1 (5 bases). V lost 2 bases to trimming and J lost 1 base, with 11 bases between them. Germline V CDR1 and CDR2: MNHEY, SVGAGI. This CDR3 spans 15 amino acids. CDR3 DNA sequence: TGTGCCAGCAGTTACGGGGGAATCCGGAACACTGAAGCTTTCTTT. Translation gives CASSYGGIRNTEAFF.

This clonotype turned up a few times. This rearrangement joins TRBV7-9 to TRBJ1-5; D possibly corresponds to TRBD1 (5 bases). Germline V gene data show CDR1 as SEHNR and CDR2 as FQNEAQ (reference sequence). The germline V and J ends were trimmed by 1 base and 11 bases, with 9 bases remaining between them. The CDR3 spans 12 residues. DNA of the CDR3: TGTGCCAGCAGCTTAGTGGGGGTGGCCCAGCATTTT. Translated: CASSLVGVAQHF.

This clonotype was counted between two and nine times. CDR3 loop: CASSSAGTGETQYF. The CDR3 DNA sequence: TGTGCCAGCAGCTCAGCAGGGACCGGGGAGACCCAGTACTTC. This rearrangement joins TRBV5-5 to TRBJ2-5; tentatively, D is TRBD1 or TRBD2 (5 bases each). V was shortened by 3 bases and J by 5 bases, with 14 bases between the two germline ends. Germline lookup yields CDR1 SGHKS and CDR2 YYEKEE (reference sequence). This CDR3 is built from 14 residues.

This clonotype was observed a few times. One base away lies a much larger clone, so this may be a sequencing read error. CDR3 DNA sequence: TGTGCCAGCAGCCGCGGGACTAACGGGAGCTACAATGAGCAGTTCTTC. Encoded protein: CASSRGTNGSYNEQFF. The chain uses TRBV12-3 or TRBV12-4 and TRBJ2-1, with TRBD2 identical over 7 bases. The CDR3 length is 16 residues. V was pared by 6 bases and J by 3 bases, with 11 bases of the junction left unmatched.

This clonotype was picked up many times. The chain combines TRBV28 with TRBJ2-3; 10 nucleotides match TRBD2. The trim removed 3 bases at V and 4 bases at J, leaving 7 bases unmatched. This CDR3 is 16 amino acids long. CDR1 and CDR2 from the germline V gene are MDHEN and SYDVKM. CDR3 nucleotide sequence: TGTGCCAGCAGTTTCCCTAGCGGGAGATCGGCAGATACGCAGTATTTT. Its translation is CASSFPSGRSADTQYF.

This clonotype was observed a handful of times. The chain carries TRBV4-1 and TRBJ2-4, with D perhaps matching TRBD1 (6 bases). The length of the CDR3 is 15 residues. Germline V CDR1 and CDR2: MGHRA, YSYEKL. V was cut by 1 base and J by 8 bases, with 15 bases left in between. CDR3 in amino acids: CASSQALGAVDIQYF. CDR3 nucleotide sequence: TGCGCCAGCAGCCAAGCGTTGGGGGCCGTAGACATTCAGTACTTC.

This clonotype was counted ten times or more. The chain is built from TRBV4-1 and TRBJ1-5; TRBD1 aligns across 7 bases. Germline-derived CDR1 and CDR2 are MGHRA and YSYEKL. This CDR3 spans 15 amino acids. J was trimmed by 6 bases and V by 4 bases; bases with no gene match: 9. The CDR3 here is CASSRITGVGQPQHF. As DNA, the CDR3 is TGCGCCAGCAGCCGGATTACAGGGGTGGGTCAGCCCCAGCATTTT.

The chain recombines TRBV2 with TRBJ1-6, with D perhaps matching TRBD1 (6 bases). Germline CDR1 is SNHLY and CDR2 is FYNNEI. CDR3 size: 13 residues. V dropped 7 bases and J dropped 11 bases, with 15 bases sitting between them. The CDR3 loop is CASIYGGGAPLHF. The CDR3 bases are TGTGCCAGCATTTACGGGGGCGGAGCACCCCTCCACTTT.